The present T cell receptor beta chain was sequenced within a study of cytotoxic CD8 clonotypes in ibrutinib-treated CLL. Study-level information: Among the patients, roughly ten presented as relapsed/refractory and roughly 15 as treatment-naive; 17 to 18 showed unmutated IGHV. The average sample held roughly 250,000 productive templates and 96,000 or so productive rearrangements.

V was clipped by 6 bases and J by 5 bases, with 4 bases between them. CDR1 and CDR2 (germline): MGHDK, SYGVNS. The length of the CDR3 is 10 residues. TCRdb's table, derived via immunoSEQ multiplex PCR, lists solely in-frame clones and lacks some. Of around 250,000 clones in the sample, 70% were seen once. This receptor was identified in a human donor with chronic lymphocytic leukemia. This rearrangement joins TRBV25-1 to TRBJ2-5; no definite D call. Specimen: PBMCs, collected after 24 months of ibrutinib treatment. This CDR3 is CASSLETQYF. In DNA, the CDR3 is TGTGCCAGCAGCCTGGAGACCCAGTACTTC.